This record concerns one T cell receptor (beta chain) sequence. This sample was taken from a study of shared clonotypes between healthy human individuals. Germline V CDR1 and CDR2: LNHNV, YYDKDF (reference sequence). The CDR3 runs to 19 residues. The J segment lost 8 bases and the V segment lost 0 bases, leaving 14 bases of the junction unmatched. Data came from immunoSEQ multiplex PCR; TCRdb stores just in-frame clones and leaves some out. The top ten clones hold about 0.06% of a sample with under 600,000 clones, approximately 94% of them seen once. The genes are TRBV15 and TRBJ2-1; 12 nucleotides line up with TRBD2. The receptor comes from a woman aged 25 to 45 in good health. The sequencing input was naive CD4+ T cells sorted from blood. Subset here: CD45RA+ positively selected. The CDR3 loop is CATSRDHITTSGSGDEQFF. In DNA form, the CDR3 reads TGTGCCACCAGCAGAGATCATATTACGACTAGCGGGAGTGGGGATGAGCAGTTCTTC.